This T cell receptor (beta chain) was recorded in a study of T cell changes during pregnancy in multiple sclerosis. V lost 5 bases, J lost 6 bases, and 9 bases lay in between. CDR1 is LNHDA and CDR2 is SQIVND in the germline V gene (reference sequence). The CDR3 extends over 12 amino acids. The protocol was immunoSEQ multiplex PCR, while the TCRdb copy is restricted to in-frame clones and leaves out a portion. Of 95,000 to 150,000 clones listed, approximately 95% were seen once; the top ten hold approximately 5.8%. The chain has TRBV19 and TRBJ2-3; the D gene is possibly TRBD2 (6 bases). Sequenced here: peripheral blood, sampled before pregnancy. The TCR comes from a female donor with multiple sclerosis, enrolled in a pregnancy study. The CDR3, as DNA: TGTGCCAGTAGTCCTGCGGGGGATACGCAGTATTTT. Translating it yields CASSPAGDTQYF. The variable domain in full, completed from reference TRBV19 and TRBJ2-3, reads DGGITQSPKYLFRKEGQNVTLSCEQNLNHDAMYWYRQDPGQGLRLIYYSQIVNDFQKGDIAEGYSVSREKKESFPLTVTSAQKNPTAFYLCASSPAGDTQYFGPGTRLTVL.